This TCR beta chain was recorded in a study of CD8+ T cells in alopecia areata. Punch biopsies of lesional scalp, plus peripheral blood, were taken from alopecia areata patients. The researchers isolated CD4+ and CD8+ T cells from PBMCs by sorting. Study observations and caveats: Higher clonality and more expanded CD8+ clones appeared in lesional than normal scalp.

This CDR3 contains 14 residues. CDR1 SQVTM and CDR2 ANQGSEA come from the germline V gene. V shed 0 bases and J shed 5 bases, with 13 bases lying between them. Sequencing templates came from extracted RNA that was reverse transcribed into cDNA. TCRdb's copy holds only in-frame clones and misses some; the assay was immunoSEQ multiplex PCR. The sample has some 120,000 clones; around 50% are singletons. This clone was seen a few times. Its antigen is unidentified. This receptor was obtained from a human donor with alopecia areata. Sequencing was carried out using NKG2D-low CD8+ T cells sorted from blood. V is TRBV29-1 and J is TRBJ2-5; D is possibly TRBD2 (6 bases). The CDR3 region is CSVEDPGGVETQYF. The CDR3 DNA reads as TGCAGCGTTGAAGATCCTGGAGGGGTGGAGACCCAGTACTTC.